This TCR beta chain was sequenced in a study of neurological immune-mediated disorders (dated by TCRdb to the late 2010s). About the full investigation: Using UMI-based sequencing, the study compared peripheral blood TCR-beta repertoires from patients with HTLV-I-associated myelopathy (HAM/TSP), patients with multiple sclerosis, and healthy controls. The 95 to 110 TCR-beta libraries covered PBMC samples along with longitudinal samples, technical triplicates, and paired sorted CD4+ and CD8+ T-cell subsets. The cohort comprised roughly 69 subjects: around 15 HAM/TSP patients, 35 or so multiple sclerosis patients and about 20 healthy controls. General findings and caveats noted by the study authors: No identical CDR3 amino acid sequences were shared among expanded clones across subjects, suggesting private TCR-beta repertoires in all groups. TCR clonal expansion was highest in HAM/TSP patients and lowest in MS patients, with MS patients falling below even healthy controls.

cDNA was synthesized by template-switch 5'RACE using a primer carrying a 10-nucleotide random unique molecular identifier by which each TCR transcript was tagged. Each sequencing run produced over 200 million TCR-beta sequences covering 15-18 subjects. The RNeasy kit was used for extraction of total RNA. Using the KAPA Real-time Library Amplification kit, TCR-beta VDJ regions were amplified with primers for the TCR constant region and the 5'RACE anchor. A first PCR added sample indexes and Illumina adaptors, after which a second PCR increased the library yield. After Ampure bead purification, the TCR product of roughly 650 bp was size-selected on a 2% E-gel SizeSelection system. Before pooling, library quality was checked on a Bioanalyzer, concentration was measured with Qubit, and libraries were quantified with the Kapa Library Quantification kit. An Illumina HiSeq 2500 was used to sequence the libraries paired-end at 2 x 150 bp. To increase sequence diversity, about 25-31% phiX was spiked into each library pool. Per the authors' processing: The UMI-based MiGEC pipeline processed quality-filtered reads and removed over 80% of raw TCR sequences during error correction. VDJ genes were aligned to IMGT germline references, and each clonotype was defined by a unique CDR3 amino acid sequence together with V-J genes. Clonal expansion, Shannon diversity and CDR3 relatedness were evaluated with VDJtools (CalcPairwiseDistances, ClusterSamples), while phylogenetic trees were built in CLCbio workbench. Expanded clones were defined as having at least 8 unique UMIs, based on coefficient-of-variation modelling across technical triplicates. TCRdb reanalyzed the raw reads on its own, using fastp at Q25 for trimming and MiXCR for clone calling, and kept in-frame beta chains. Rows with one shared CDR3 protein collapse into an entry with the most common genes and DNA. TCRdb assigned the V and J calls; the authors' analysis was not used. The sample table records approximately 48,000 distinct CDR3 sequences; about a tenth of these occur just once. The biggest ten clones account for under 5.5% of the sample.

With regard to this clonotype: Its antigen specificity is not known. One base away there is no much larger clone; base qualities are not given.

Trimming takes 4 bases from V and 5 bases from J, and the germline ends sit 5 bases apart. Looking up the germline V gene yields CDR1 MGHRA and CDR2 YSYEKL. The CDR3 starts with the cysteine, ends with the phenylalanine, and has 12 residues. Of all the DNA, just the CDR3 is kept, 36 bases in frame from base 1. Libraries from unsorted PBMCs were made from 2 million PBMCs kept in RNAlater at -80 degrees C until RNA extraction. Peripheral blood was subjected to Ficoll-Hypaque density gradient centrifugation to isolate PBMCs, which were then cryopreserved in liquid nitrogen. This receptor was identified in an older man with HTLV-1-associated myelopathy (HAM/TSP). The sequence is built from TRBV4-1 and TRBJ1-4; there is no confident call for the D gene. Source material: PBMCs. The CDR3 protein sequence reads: CASSPLNEKLFF. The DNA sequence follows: TGCGCCAGCAGCCCCTTAAATGAAAAACTGTTTTTT.